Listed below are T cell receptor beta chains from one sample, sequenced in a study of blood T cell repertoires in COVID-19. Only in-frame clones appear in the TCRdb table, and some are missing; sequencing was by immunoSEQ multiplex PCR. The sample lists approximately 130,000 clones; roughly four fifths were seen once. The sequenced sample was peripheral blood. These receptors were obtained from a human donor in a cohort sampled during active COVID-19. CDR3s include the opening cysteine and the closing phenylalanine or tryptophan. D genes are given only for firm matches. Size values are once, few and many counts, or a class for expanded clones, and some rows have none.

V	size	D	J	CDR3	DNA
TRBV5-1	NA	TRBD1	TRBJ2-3	CASRDRGGGTDTQYF	TGCGCCAGCCGGGACAGGGGAGGGGGCACAGATACGCAGTATTTT
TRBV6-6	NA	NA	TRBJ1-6	CASSPFSAGSSYNSPLHF	TGTGCCAGCAGTCCCTTCTCGGCGGGGAGCTCCTATAATTCACCCCTCCACTTT
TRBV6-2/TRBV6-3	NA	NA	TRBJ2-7	CASSYQGVSYEQYF	TGTGCCAGCAGTTACCAGGGCGTCTCCTACGAGCAGTACTTC
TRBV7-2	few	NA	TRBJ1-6	CASNSGYNSPLHF	TGTGCCAGCAACTCGGGTTATAATTCACCCCTCCACTTT
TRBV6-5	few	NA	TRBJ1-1	CASSRQNTEAFF	TGTGCCAGCAGTCGACAGAACACTGAAGCTTTCTTT
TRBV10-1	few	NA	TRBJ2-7	CASSESAGVSYEQYF	TGCGCCAGCAGTGAGTCCGCAGGGGTCTCCTACGAGCAGTACTTC
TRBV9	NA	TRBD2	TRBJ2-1	CASSRGLNNEQFF	TGTGCCAGCAGCAGGGGACTAAATAATGAGCAGTTCTTC
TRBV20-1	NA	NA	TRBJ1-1	CTTAMNTEAFF	TGCACGACTGCGATGAACACTGAAGCTTTCTTT
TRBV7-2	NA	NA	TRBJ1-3	CASSLAIGNTIYF	TGTGCCAGCAGCTTAGCTATTGGAAACACCATATATTTT
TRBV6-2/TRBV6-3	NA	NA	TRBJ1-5	CASSLGVDQPQHF	TGTGCCAGCAGTTTAGGGGTGGATCAGCCCCAGCATTTT
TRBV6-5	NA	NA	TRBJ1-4	CASHGAVNEKLFF	TGTGCCAGCCATGGGGCAGTAAATGAAAAACTGTTTTTT
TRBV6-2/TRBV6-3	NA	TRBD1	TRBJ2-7	CASSYKRGQLLYEQYF	TGTGCCAGCAGTTACAAGAGGGGACAGCTTCTCTACGAGCAGTACTTC
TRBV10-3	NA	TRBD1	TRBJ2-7	CATCWDRGYEQYF	TGTGCCACTTGCTGGGACAGAGGCTACGAGCAGTACTTC
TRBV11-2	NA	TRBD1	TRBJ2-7	CASSQYRGQEAYEQYF	TGTGCCAGCAGTCAATACCGGGGACAGGAAGCCTACGAGCAGTACTTC
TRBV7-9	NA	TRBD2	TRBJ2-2	CASSFSGGWNTGELFF	TGTGCCAGCAGCTTCAGCGGGGGCTGGAACACCGGGGAGCTGTTTTTT
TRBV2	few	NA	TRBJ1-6	CASKRDTNSPLHF	TGTGCCAGCAAACGGGACACTAATTCACCCCTCCACTTT
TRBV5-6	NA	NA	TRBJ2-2	CASSQRTGRVGELFF	TGTGCCAGCAGCCAGAGGACAGGGAGGGTCGGGGAGCTGTTTTTT
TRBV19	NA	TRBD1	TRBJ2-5	CASSIRTGTGVQETQYF	TGTGCCAGTAGTATAAGAACCGGGACAGGGGTCCAAGAGACCCAGTACTTC
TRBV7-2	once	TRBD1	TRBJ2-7	CASTSGTGRFEQYF	TGTGCCAGCACTTCCGGGACAGGGAGGTTCGAGCAGTACTTC
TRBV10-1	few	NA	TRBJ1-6	CASSLDSRNSPLHF	TGCGCCAGCAGTCTGGACAGCCGTAATTCACCCCTCCACTTT
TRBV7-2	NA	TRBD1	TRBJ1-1	CASSLHPTGGAGGNTEAFF	TGTGCCAGCAGCCTACATCCAACAGGTGGTGCAGGGGGGAACACTGAAGCTTTCTTT
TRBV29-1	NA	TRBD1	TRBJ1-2	CSVVGQGAYGYTF	TGCAGCGTTGTGGGACAGGGGGCCTATGGCTACACCTTC
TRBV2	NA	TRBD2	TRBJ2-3	CATYSGGTRSTDTQYF	TGTGCCACCTATAGCGGGGGGACCCGAAGCACAGATACGCAGTATTTT
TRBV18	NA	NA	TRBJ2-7	CASSPGQPGSEQYF	TGTGCCAGCTCACCAGGACAACCGGGTTCCGAGCAGTACTTC
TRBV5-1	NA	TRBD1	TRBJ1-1	CASSLAGGTGVTEAFF	TGCGCCAGCAGCTTGGCGGGCGGGACAGGGGTCACTGAAGCTTTCTTT
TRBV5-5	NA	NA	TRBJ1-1	CASSLGQMNTEAFF	TGTGCCAGCAGCTTGGGGCAGATGAACACTGAAGCTTTCTTT
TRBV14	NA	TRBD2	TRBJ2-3	CASSQGLAGLDTQYF	TGTGCCAGCAGCCAGGGACTAGCGGGGTTAGATACGCAGTATTTT
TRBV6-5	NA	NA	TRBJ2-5	CASSLTGRETQYF	TGTGCCAGCAGTTTAACAGGGCGGGAGACCCAGTACTTC
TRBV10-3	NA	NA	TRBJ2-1	CAISPTYNEQFF	TGTGCCATCAGTCCCACATACAATGAGCAGTTCTTC
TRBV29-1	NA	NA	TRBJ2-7	CSVEASAGNYEQYF	TGCAGCGTTGAAGCTAGCGCAGGGAACTACGAGCAGTACTTC
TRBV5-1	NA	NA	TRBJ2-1	CASSLGGGSSYNEQFF	TGCGCCAGCAGCTTAGGAGGGGGCAGCTCCTACAATGAGCAGTTCTTC
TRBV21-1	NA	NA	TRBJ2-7	CASSLWRGRYEQYF	TGTGCCAGCAGCTTGTGGCGGGGGAGGTACGAGCAGTACTTC
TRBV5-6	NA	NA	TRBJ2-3	CASSLVEIKDTQYF	TGTGCCAGCAGCTTGGTCGAGATCAAGGATACGCAGTATTTT
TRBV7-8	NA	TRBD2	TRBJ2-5	CASSLFRGGRETQYF	TGTGCCAGCAGCTTATTCCGGGGGGGCCGAGAGACCCAGTACTTC
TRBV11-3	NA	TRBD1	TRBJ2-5	CASSLEDRGSRGETQYF	TGTGCCAGCAGCTTAGAGGACAGGGGTTCAAGAGGAGAGACCCAGTACTTC
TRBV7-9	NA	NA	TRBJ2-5	CASSFSGAETQYF	TGTGCCAGCAGCTTTTCAGGGGCCGAGACCCAGTACTTC
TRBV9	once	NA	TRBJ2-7	CASGPASDREQYF	TGTGCCAGCGGACCCGCTAGCGACCGCGAGCAGTACTTC
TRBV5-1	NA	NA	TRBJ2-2	CASSLAGTGELFF	TGCGCCAGCAGCTTGGCGGGCACCGGGGAGCTGTTTTTT
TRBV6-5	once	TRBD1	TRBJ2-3	CASRDRVTDTQYF	TGTGCCAGCAGGGACAGGGTCACAGATACGCAGTATTTT